Below, one T cell receptor (beta chain) is given with its context. Its antigen remains unidentified. These data belong to a study of cytomegalovirus exposure and HLA in healthy donors. Separation from the roughly 670-subject first cohort characterized the roughly 110-subject validation cohort, to which the donors belonged. Study-wide findings and caveats: In the 120 validation repertoires, approximately 93% of cluster scores exceeded 0, per a later analysis. The authors enumerated over 150 TCR beta chains as linked to cytomegalovirus. Most TCR sequences were rare, but some public TCRs occurred in many donors.

This CDR3 has 12 residues. Between the trimmed V and J ends, which lost 6 bases and 5 bases, there was a span of 7 bases. The germline V gene encodes CDR1 MDHEN and CDR2 SYDVKM. The protocol was immunoSEQ multiplex PCR, while the TCRdb copy is restricted to in-frame clones and leaves out a portion. The sample includes about 110,000 clones, approximately 85% of them seen just once. This chain joins TRBV28 and TRBJ1-4, with TRBD1 as a possible D gene (6 bases). The TCR originated in a young woman in good health and CMV-seronegative. Sequencing was performed on PBMCs. CDR3 protein: CASRQGNEKLFF. Written as DNA, the CDR3 is TGTGCCAGCAGGCAGGGGAATGAAAAACTGTTTTTT.